The next 11 T cell receptor beta chains were all read from a single sample in a study. Each CDR3 protein is one row after TCRdb ran MiXCR on the 5' RACE reads. The profile covers over 55,000 distinct CDR3 sequences, with almost 30% appearing a single time and 2% to 2.5% taken by the ten largest. The sample consisted of tumor-infiltrating naive CD4+ T cells sorted from the breast tumor. Subset here: naive CD4+ T cells, CD4+CD45RA+CD25-. The receptors shown here come from a female donor with breast cancer.

This clonotype was observed at least ten times. The chain carries TRBV4-3 and TRBJ2-6; TRBD1 matches 8 bases. Germline lookup yields CDR1 LGHNA and CDR2 YSLEER. The J segment lost 0 bases and the V segment lost 0 bases, leaving 10 bases of the junction unmatched. The CDR3 sequence is 20 residues long. The CDR3 region is CASSQDGSRTGFSGANVLTF. As DNA, the CDR3 is TGCGCCAGCAGCCAAGATGGTTCGAGGACAGGGTTCTCTGGGGCCAACGTCCTGACTTTC.

The V call is TRBV6-1, the J call TRBJ2-7; 14 nucleotides line up with TRBD2. Germline lookup yields CDR1 MNHNS and CDR2 SASEGT. The CDR3 sequence is 16 residues long. With V trimmed by 6 bases and J by 1 base, 5 bases remained unmatched. Here the CDR3 DNA reads TGTGCCAGCAGGGGGACTAGCGGGGGTTCGTCCTACGAGCAGTACTTC. This codes for CASRGTSGGSSYEQYF.

The rearrangement links TRBV20-1 to TRBJ2-1, with 9 positions matching TRBD2. This CDR3 contains 14 residues. Trimming at V came to 1 base and at J to 4 bases, leaving 2 bases not matched to a gene. Germline loops: CDR1 DFQATT, CDR2 SNEGSKA (reference sequence). For the CDR3, the DNA is TGCAGTGCTAGAGGTAGCGGGGGTTACAATGAGCAGTTCTTC. It encodes CSARGSGGYNEQFF.

This clonotype appeared a few times. The genes are TRBV15 and TRBJ2-1, with D unclear. The CDR3 has 12 residues. V was pared by 2 bases and J by 9 bases, with 8 bases between. Germline CDR1 reads LNHNV; CDR2 reads YYDKDF (reference sequence). CDR3 DNA: TGTGCCACCAGCAGAAAGAATGGTGAGCAGTTCTTC. It translates to CATSRKNGEQFF.

The rearrangement joins TRBV7-2 to TRBJ2-5, with D unclear. The V and J ends lost 5 bases and 5 bases respectively, with 9 bases between them. Germline values: CDR1 SGHTA, CDR2 FQGNSA. The CDR3 consists of 12 residues. The CDR3 region is CASSKREETQYF. The CDR3 coding sequence is TGTGCCAGCAGCAAACGCGAGGAGACCCAGTACTTC. Combining the CDR3 with reference TRBV7-2 and TRBJ2-5 gives the whole variable domain GAGVSQSPSNKVTEKGKDVELRCDPISGHTALYWYRQSLGQGLEFLIYFQGNSAPDKSGLPSDRFSAERTGGSVSTLTIQRTQQEDSAVYLCASSKREETQYFGPGTRLLVL.

This clonotype turned up a few times. The chain recombines TRBV10-3 with TRBJ2-7; no clear D gene. CDR3 length: 16 residues. From germline, CDR1 is ENHRY and CDR2 SYGVKD. V gave up 0 bases and J gave up 0 bases, with 12 bases separating them. This CDR3 is CAISESPTLNSYEQYF. The CDR3 DNA reads as TGTGCCATCAGTGAGTCGCCGACTTTAAACTCCTACGAGCAGTACTTC.

The table lists this clonotype with a few counts. A read error may produce the germline difference seen at one junction end. The CDR3 DNA reads as TGTGCCAGCAGTGAATGGGGAGGGGTCCACTTC. Translation: CASSEWGGVHF. The rearrangement links TRBV6-2 or TRBV6-3 to TRBJ2-7; TRBD2 matches at 7 bases. Germline V gene lookup returns CDR1 MNHEY and CDR2 SVGEGT. The CDR3 spans 11 residues.

The chain employs TRBV9 and TRBJ2-1; no reliable D call. In germline, CDR1 is SGDLS, CDR2 YYNGEE. The CDR3 is 15 amino acids. V was cut by 0 bases and J by 6 bases, with 13 bases left in between. This CDR3 reads CASSVGRRYTNEQFF. The CDR3 DNA follows: TGTGCCAGCAGCGTAGGTCGCCGATATACCAATGAGCAGTTCTTC.

V is TRBV6-5 and J is TRBJ1-1; 9 nucleotides match TRBD1. After removal of 5 bases from V and 11 bases from J, the junction contained 12 bases not matched to a gene. Germline values: CDR1 MNHEY, CDR2 SVGAGI. CDR3 length: 14 residues. The chain's CDR3 is CASSPSGTGTLAFF. The DNA of the CDR3 is TGTGCCAGCAGTCCCTCCGGGACAGGGACGTTGGCTTTCTTT.

CDR3 nucleotides: TGTGCCAGCAGTTCGACAGACCAAGAGACCCAGTACTTC. Translating gives CASSSTDQETQYF. The rearrangement uses TRBV6-2 or TRBV6-3 and TRBJ2-5; a weak D match, TRBD1 (5 bases). CDR1 and CDR2 (germline): MNHEY, SVGEGT. The germline V and J ends were trimmed by 4 bases and 0 bases, with 6 bases remaining between them. The length of the CDR3 is 13 residues.

J is TRBJ2-5 and V is TRBV7-2; TRBD2 matches at 8 bases. Losses at the gene ends were 3 bases for V and 2 bases for J; bases not matched to a gene: 2. The CDR3 consists of 14 residues. Germline V lookup: CDR1 SGHTA, CDR2 FQGNSA. The CDR3 loop reads CTSSFQRGQETQYF. In nucleotides, the CDR3 is TGTACCAGCAGCTTTCAGCGGGGGCAAGAGACCCAGTACTTC.